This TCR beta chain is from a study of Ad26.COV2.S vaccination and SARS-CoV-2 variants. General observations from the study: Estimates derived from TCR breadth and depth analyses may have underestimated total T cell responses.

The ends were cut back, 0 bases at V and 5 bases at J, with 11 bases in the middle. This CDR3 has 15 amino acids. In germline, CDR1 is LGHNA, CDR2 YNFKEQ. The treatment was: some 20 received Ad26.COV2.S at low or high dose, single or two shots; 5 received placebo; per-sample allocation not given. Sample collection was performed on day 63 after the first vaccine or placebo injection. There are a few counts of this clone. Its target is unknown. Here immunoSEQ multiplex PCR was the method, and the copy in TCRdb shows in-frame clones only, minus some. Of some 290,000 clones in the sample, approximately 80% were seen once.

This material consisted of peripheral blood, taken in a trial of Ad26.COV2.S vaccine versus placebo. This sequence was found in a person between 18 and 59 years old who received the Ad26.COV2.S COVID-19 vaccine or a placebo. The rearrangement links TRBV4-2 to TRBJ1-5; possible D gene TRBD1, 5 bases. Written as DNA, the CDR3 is TGTGCCAGCAGCCAAGAGAGGGACGGCTATCAGCCCCAGCATTTT. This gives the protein CASSQERDGYQPQHF.